What follows are 6 T cell receptor beta chains derived from one specimen sequenced in a study of OX40 agonist ivuxolimab in advanced cancers. TCRdb's copy holds only in-frame clones and misses some; the assay was immunoSEQ multiplex PCR. The table includes 90,000 or so clones, about 91% detected once. Sequencing was performed on CD4+ or CD8+ T cells sorted from blood, taken in a trial of the OX40 agonist ivuxolimab. The receptors originated from an adult with an advanced solid tumor such as melanoma, head and neck, liver or kidney cancer.

This CDR3 reads CASSRDSNQPQHF. DNA for the CDR3: TGTGCCAGCAGCCGGGACAGCAATCAGCCCCAGCATTTT. The chain recombines TRBV7-6 with TRBJ1-5; tentatively, D is TRBD1 (5 bases). V was cut by 5 bases and J by 1 base, with 6 bases left in between. The CDR3 covers 13 residues. The germline gives CDR1 SGHVS, CDR2 FNYEAQ. The entire variable domain, with the rest obtained from reference TRBV7-6 and TRBJ1-5, is as follows: GAGVSQSPRYKVTKRGQDVALRCDPISGHVSLYWYRQALGQGPEFLTYFNYEAQQDKSGLPNDRFSAERPEGSISTLTIQRTEQRDSAMYRCASSRDSNQPQHFGDGTRLSIL.

V is TRBV28 and J is TRBJ1-1; weak D call: TRBD1 (5 bases). The CDR3 has 15 amino acids. Germline V gene sequence: CDR1 MDHEN, CDR2 SYDVKM. V was trimmed by 3 bases and J by 3 bases, leaving 14 bases between them. The CDR3 sequence: CASSFTRGGDTEAFF. DNA of the CDR3: TGTGCCAGCAGTTTCACCCGGGGGGGGGACACTGAAGCTTTCTTT.

This chain joins TRBV7-9 and TRBJ2-1; possible D gene TRBD2, 6 bases. Trimming stripped 5 bases from V and 0 bases from J, with 17 bases between. Germline values: CDR1 SEHNR, CDR2 FQNEAQ (reference sequence). This CDR3 comprises 17 residues. The CDR3 DNA reads TGTGCCAGCAGCCCTCGGAGGGCAGCTAGCTCCTACAATGAGCAGTTCTTC. It codes for CASSPRRAASSYNEQFF.

This chain links TRBV11-3 with TRBJ2-1; weak D call: TRBD1 (5 bases). V shed 2 bases and J shed 6 bases, with 17 bases lying between them. Germline values: CDR1 SGHNT, CDR2 YENEEA. The CDR3 runs 16 residues. The CDR3 spells CASSLIVAQGSNEQFF. The CDR3 nucleotides are TGTGCCAGCAGCTTAATAGTGGCGCAGGGATCCAATGAGCAGTTCTTC. The entire variable domain, with the rest obtained from reference TRBV11-3 and TRBJ2-1, is as follows: EAGVVQSPRYKIIEKKQPVAFWCNPISGHNTLYWYLQNLGQGPELLIRYENEEAVDDSQLPKDRFSAERLKGVDSTLKIQPAELGDSAVYLCASSLIVAQGSNEQFFGPGTRLTVL.

In this sample, this clone turned up once. This sequence joins TRBV30 and TRBJ1-4, with D perhaps matching TRBD1 (5 bases). Deletions cut 3 bases from V and 0 bases from J, with 20 bases between. The length of the CDR3 is 18 residues. Germline V CDR1 and CDR2: GTSNPN, SVGIG (reference sequence). The CDR3 protein is CAWSRPAGGGATNEKLFF. CDR3 coding DNA: TGTGCCTGGAGCCGCCCGGCGGGCGGAGGGGCAACTAATGAAAAACTGTTTTTT.

V usage is TRBV2 and J usage is TRBJ2-1; 11 nucleotides align to TRBD1. The CDR3 is made up of 15 amino acids. Germline CDR1 reads SNHLY; CDR2 reads FYNNEI. V lost 7 bases and J lost 6; bases outside the gene matches: 8. CDR3 protein: CASTGRDRGGNEQFF. In nucleotides, the CDR3 is TGTGCCAGCACCGGTAGGGACAGGGGGGGCAATGAGCAGTTCTTC.